A single sample gave rise to the 14 T cell receptor beta chains below, sequenced in a study of shared clonotypes between healthy human individuals. The table came from immunoSEQ multiplex PCR; TCRdb's copy has only in-frame clones and leaves some out. The data show under 1,100,000 clones, approximately 80% seen once. The sample comprised memory CD4+ T cells from PBMCs. Noted subset: CD45RA-negative fraction. The receptor set was obtained from a man between 18 and 29 years old in good health. Some clones in this sample may be carry-over from other donors' samples.

The chain joins TRBV6-5 to TRBJ2-7; TRBD1 aligns across 8 bases. Per the germline V gene, CDR1 is MNHEY and CDR2 is SVGAGI. The junction had 7 bases not matched to a gene; V was cut back by 2 bases and J by 4 bases. There are 15 residues in the CDR3. The CDR3 loop reads CASSYTTGGGYEQYF. The CDR3 coding sequence is TGTGCCAGCAGTTACACCACAGGGGGTGGGTACGAGCAGTACTTC.

CDR3: CATSRDNTVSGQPQHF. CDR3 DNA: TGTGCCACCAGCAGAGATAATACAGTAAGCGGTCAGCCCCAGCATTTT. The chain joins TRBV15 to TRBJ1-5; no clear D. The CDR3 loop spans 16 amino acids. V dropped 0 bases and J dropped 6 bases, with 15 bases sitting between them. The germline gives CDR1 LNHNV, CDR2 YYDKDF (reference sequence).

The chain is built from TRBV14 and TRBJ1-4; TRBD1 agrees at 9 bases. Germline-derived CDR1 and CDR2 are SGHDN and FVKESK. V trimming: 4 bases; J trimming: 8 bases; junction bases outside the gene matches: 8. The CDR3 runs 15 residues. CDR3 coding DNA: TGTGCCAGCAGCCCAAGGGACAGGGTAGGCGAAAAACTGTTTTTT. Translated: CASSPRDRVGEKLFF.

The gene calls are TRBV6-1 and TRBJ1-2; a possible D gene is TRBD1 (6 bases). The CDR3 length is 14 residues. V lost 1 base and J lost 7, with 13 bases in between. Germline assignment: CDR1 MNHNS and CDR2 SASEGT. The CDR3 reads CASSEVYRVSGYTF. The CDR3 DNA reads as TGTGCCAGCAGTGAAGTGTACAGGGTTAGTGGCTACACCTTC.

Many counts were recorded for this clone. This chain links TRBV29-1 with TRBJ2-3; D remains unclear. The CDR3 loop spans 13 amino acids. Trimming took off 3 bases at V and 0 bases at J, with 7 bases between the two ends. The germline V gene has CDR1 SQVTM and CDR2 ANQGSEA. The CDR3: CSVDRPSTDTQYF. The CDR3 bases are TGCAGCGTTGACAGACCTAGCACAGATACGCAGTATTTT.

This clone was recorded at least ten times. The CDR3 region has the DNA TGCGCCAGCAGCCAAGATTCCCGCCTAGCGGGAGGGGCCAAAAACATTCAGTACTTC. It encodes CASSQDSRLAGGAKNIQYF. This sequence joins TRBV4-1 and TRBJ2-4, with TRBD2 identical over 12 bases. CDR3 length: 19 amino acids. The germline V gene has CDR1 MGHRA and CDR2 YSYEKL. V trimming: 0 bases; J trimming: 1 base; junction bases outside the gene matches: 7.

A few counts support this clone. This chain links TRBV19 with TRBJ2-1; D might be TRBD2 (7 bases). The germline V gene encodes CDR1 LNHDA and CDR2 SQIVND (reference sequence). The germline V and J ends were trimmed by 1 base and 9 bases, with 16 bases remaining between them. CDR3 length: 15 residues. This CDR3 reads CASSIVSGGHVEQFF. The CDR3 bases are TGTGCCAGTAGTATAGTTTCGGGGGGACACGTTGAGCAGTTCTTC.

This rearrangement joins TRBV28 to TRBJ2-7; a possible D gene is TRBD2 (5 bases). Trimming took off 2 bases at V and 5 bases at J, with 10 bases between the two ends. Germline CDR1 and CDR2: MDHEN and SYDVKM. The CDR3 loop spans 13 amino acids. Here the CDR3 DNA reads TGTGCCAGCAGTTTAATCGGGCGGGACGAGCAGTACTTC. It specifies CASSLIGRDEQYF.

This clone has just a few counts. The rearrangement links TRBV10-3 to TRBJ1-2; 10 positions agree with TRBD1. V lost 4 bases, J lost 3 bases, and 11 bases stayed unmatched. The CDR3 is made up of 17 amino acids. Germline-derived CDR1 and CDR2 are ENHRY and SYGVKD. CDR3 sequence reads: CAISAREGTGDDYGYTF. CDR3 nucleotide sequence: TGTGCCATCAGTGCTCGGGAAGGGACAGGGGATGACTATGGCTACACCTTC.

This clone has a count of ten or more. V gene TRBV15 combines with J gene TRBJ1-4; D gene uncertain. V dropped 0 bases and J dropped 7 bases, with 9 bases sitting between them. Per germline, CDR1 LNHNV and CDR2 YYDKDF (reference sequence). This CDR3 has 14 residues. CDR3 DNA: TGTGCCACCAGCAGAGATAGGAAGGCTGAAAAACTGTTTTTT. This translates into CATSRDRKAEKLFF.

A word on this clone: A much more abundant neighbour one base away suggests this may be a read error. At the DNA level, this CDR3 is encoded by other sequences in the same sample as well. This chain uses TRBV5-1 with TRBJ2-7, with 12 bases that match TRBD2. This CDR3 spans 14 amino acids. The junction had 0 bases not matched to a gene; V was cut back by 1 base and J by 4 bases. CDR1 and CDR2 (germline): SGHRS, YFSETQ. CDR3 sequence reads: CASSLTSGGYEQYF. CDR3 sequence (DNA): TGCGCCAGCAGCTTGACTAGCGGGGGGTACGAGCAGTACTTC.

This clone was seen a single time. The chain links TRBV29-1 to TRBJ1-3, with D hard to call. The CDR3 sequence is 13 residues long. Germline V lookup: CDR1 SQVTM, CDR2 ANQGSEA. Trimming removed 5 bases from V and 0 bases from J, with 8 bases in between. For the CDR3, the DNA is TGCAGCGTTATCCGCAACTCTGGAAACACCATATATTTT. The encoded protein is CSVIRNSGNTIYF.

The chain links TRBV2 to TRBJ2-6; D gene unclear. Trimming left V 4 bases short and J 0 bases short, with 4 bases between. Germline-derived CDR1 and CDR2 are SNHLY and FYNNEI. The length of the CDR3 is 14 residues. CDR3 in amino acids: CASSVRSGANVLTF. The CDR3 DNA sequence: TGTGCCAGCAGTGTTCGCTCTGGGGCCAACGTCCTGACTTTC.

For the CDR3, the DNA is TGCAGCGTTTCCGCGGGACAGGGTAACGGCTACACCTTC. Amino acids: CSVSAGQGNGYTF. This chain joins TRBV29-1 and TRBJ1-2, with 9 bases aligning to TRBD1. CDR3 length: 13 residues. Germline CDR1 reads SQVTM; CDR2 reads ANQGSEA. V trimming: 5 bases; J trimming: 8 bases; junction bases outside the gene matches: 9.